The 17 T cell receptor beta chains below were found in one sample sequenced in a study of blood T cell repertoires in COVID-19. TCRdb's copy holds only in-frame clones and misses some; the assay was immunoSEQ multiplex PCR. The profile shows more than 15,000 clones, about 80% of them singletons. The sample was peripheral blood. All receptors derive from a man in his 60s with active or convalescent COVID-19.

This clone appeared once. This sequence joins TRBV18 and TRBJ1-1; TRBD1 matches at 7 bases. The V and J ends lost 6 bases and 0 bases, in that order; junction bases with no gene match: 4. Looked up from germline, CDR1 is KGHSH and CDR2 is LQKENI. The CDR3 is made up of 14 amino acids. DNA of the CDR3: TGTGCCAGCTCGAGGGGGCGCGTGAACACTGAAGCTTTCTTT. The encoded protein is CASSRGRVNTEAFF.

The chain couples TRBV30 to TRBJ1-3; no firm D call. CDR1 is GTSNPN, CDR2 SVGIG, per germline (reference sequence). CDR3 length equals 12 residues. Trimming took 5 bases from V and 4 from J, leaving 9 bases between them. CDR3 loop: CAWSIPGNTIYF. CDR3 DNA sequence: TGTGCCTGGTCTATCCCCGGAAACACCATATATTTT.

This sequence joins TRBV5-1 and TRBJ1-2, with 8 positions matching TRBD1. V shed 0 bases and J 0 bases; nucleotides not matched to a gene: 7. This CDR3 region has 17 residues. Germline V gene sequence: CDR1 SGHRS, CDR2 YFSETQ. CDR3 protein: CASSLASPGGSNYGYTF. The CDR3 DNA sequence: TGCGCCAGCAGCTTGGCCAGTCCAGGGGGCTCTAACTATGGCTACACCTTC.

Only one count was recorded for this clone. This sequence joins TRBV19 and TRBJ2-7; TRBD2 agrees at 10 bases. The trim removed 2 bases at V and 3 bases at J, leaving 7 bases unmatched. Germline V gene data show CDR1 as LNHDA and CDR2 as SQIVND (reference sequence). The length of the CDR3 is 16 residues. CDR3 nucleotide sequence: TGTGCCAGTAGTATATGGCCTAGCGGGGGAGACTACGAGCAGTACTTC. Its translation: CASSIWPSGGDYEQYF.

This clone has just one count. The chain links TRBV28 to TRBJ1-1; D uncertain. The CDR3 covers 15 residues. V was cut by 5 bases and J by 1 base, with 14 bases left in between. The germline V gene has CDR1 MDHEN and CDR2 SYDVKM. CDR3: CASSPSGRQNTEAFF. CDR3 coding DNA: TGTGCCAGCAGTCCTTCTGGGAGACAGAACACTGAAGCTTTCTTT.

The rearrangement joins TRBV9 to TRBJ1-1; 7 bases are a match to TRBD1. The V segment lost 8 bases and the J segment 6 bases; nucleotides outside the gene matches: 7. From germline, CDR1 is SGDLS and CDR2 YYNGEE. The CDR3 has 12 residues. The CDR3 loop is CASQGEDPEAFF. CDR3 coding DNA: TGTGCCAGTCAGGGGGAGGACCCTGAAGCTTTCTTT.

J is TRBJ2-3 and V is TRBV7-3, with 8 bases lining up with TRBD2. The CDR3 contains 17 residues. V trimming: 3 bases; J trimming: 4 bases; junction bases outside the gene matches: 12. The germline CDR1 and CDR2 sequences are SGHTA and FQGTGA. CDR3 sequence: CASSFVNIAGKADTQYF. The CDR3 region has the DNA TGTGCCAGCAGCTTCGTCAACATAGCGGGAAAGGCAGATACGCAGTATTTT.

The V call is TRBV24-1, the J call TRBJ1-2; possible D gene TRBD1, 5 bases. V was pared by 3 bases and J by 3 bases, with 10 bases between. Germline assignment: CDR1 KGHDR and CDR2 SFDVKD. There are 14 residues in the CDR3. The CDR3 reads CATSDIQVDYGYTF. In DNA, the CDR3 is TGTGCCACCAGTGATATACAGGTGGACTATGGCTACACCTTC.

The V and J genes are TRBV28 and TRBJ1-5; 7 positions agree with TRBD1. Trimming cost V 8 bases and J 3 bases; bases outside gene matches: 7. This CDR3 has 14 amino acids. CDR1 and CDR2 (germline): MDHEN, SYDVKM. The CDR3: CASQGVNPNQPQHF. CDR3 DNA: TGTGCCAGCCAGGGGGTAAATCCCAATCAGCCCCAGCATTTT.

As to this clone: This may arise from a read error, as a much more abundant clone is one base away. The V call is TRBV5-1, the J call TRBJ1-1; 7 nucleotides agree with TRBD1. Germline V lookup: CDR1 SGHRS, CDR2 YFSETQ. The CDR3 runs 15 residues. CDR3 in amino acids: CARSLGAGGSTEAFF. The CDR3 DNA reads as TGCGCCCGCAGCTTGGGGGCAGGGGGGAGCACTGAAGCTTTCTTT.

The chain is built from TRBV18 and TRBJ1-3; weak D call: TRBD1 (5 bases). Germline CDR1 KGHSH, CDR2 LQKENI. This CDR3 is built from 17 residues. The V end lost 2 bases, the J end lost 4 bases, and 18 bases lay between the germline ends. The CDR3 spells CASSPLGRGITGNTIYF. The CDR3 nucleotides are TGTGCCAGCTCACCATTAGGCCGGGGGATCACGGGAAACACCATATATTTT. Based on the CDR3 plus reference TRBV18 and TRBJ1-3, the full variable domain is NAGVMQNPRHLVRRRGQEARLRCSPMKGHSHVYWYRQLPEEGLKFMVYLQKENIIDESGMPKERFSAEFPKEGPSILRIQQVVRGDSAAYFCASSPLGRGITGNTIYFGEGSWLTVV.

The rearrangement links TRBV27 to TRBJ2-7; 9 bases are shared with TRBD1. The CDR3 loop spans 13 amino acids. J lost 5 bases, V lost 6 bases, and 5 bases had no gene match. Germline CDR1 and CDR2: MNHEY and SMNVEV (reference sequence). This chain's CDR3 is CASSLTGGDEQYF. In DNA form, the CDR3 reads TGTGCCAGCAGCCTGACAGGGGGAGACGAGCAGTACTTC.

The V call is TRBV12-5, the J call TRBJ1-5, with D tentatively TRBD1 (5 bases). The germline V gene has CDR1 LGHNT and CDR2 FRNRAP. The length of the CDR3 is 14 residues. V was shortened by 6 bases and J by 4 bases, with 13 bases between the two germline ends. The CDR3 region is CASGQTVGNQPQHF. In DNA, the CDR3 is TGTGCTAGTGGGCAGACAGTGGGAAATCAGCCCCAGCATTTT.

CDR3 DNA sequence: TGTGCCAGCAGCCAAGAGTCTAACAGGGATTGGAATGAGCAGTTCTTC. This translates into CASSQESNRDWNEQFF. The chain combines TRBV3-1 (or the pseudogene TRBV3-2) with TRBJ2-1, with a possible D match to TRBD1 (6 bases). The CDR3 extends over 16 amino acids. CDR1 and CDR2 from the germline V gene are LGHDT and YNNKEL (reference sequence). V was pared by 0 bases and J by 7 bases, with 16 bases between.

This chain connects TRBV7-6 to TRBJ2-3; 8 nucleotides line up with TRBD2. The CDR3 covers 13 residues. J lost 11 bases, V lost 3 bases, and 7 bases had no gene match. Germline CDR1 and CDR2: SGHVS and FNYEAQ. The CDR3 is CASSLQRGQMQYF. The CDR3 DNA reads TGTGCCAGCAGCTTGCAGCGGGGGCAGATGCAGTATTTT.

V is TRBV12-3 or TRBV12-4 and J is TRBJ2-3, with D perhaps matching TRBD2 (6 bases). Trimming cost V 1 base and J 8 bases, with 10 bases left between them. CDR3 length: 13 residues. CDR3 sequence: CASSLGGGATQYF. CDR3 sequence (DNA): TGTGCCAGCAGTTTAGGGGGCGGGGCTACGCAGTATTTT.

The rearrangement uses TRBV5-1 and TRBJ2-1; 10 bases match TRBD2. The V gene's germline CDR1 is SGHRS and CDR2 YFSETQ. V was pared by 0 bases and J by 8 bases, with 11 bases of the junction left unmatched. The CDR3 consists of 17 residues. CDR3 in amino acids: CASSLDPAGGMKDEQFF. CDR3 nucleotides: TGCGCCAGCAGCTTGGATCCAGCGGGAGGGATGAAGGATGAGCAGTTCTTC.